The rows below give T cell receptor beta chains drawn from one sample of a study of cytomegalovirus exposure and HLA in healthy donors. Using immunoSEQ multiplex PCR, the repertoire was profiled, and TCRdb retains in-frame clones only, with some absent. Here the sample table reports about 59,000 clones. Sequenced input: PBMCs. The source of these receptors is a man aged 25-45 years in good health and CMV-seropositive. Both conserved end residues are part of each CDR3. The D gene is left open where the match is weak.

D gene	V gene	J gene	CDR3 DNA	CDR3 protein
NA	TRBV27	TRBJ2-7	TGTGCCACTTCACGGGGGTTTGGCTACGAGCAGTACTTC	CATSRGFGYEQYF
TRBD1	TRBV30	TRBJ2-7	TGTGCCTGGAGTCCGACAGGGTGGAGCGAGCAGTACTTC	CAWSPTGWSEQYF
TRBD2	TRBV5-1	TRBJ2-6	TGCGCCAGCAGCTTGGCGGCGGGGGTCAACTCTGGGGCCAACGTCCTGACTTTC	CASSLAAGVNSGANVLTF
TRBD2	TRBV29-1	TRBJ2-3	TGCAGCGTTCCGACTAGCGGGAGGGCCTATGGCACAGATACGCAGTATTTT	CSVPTSGRAYGTDTQYF
NA	TRBV5-1	TRBJ1-6	TGCGCCAGCAGCTTGGCCGAAGGACAGTATTCACCCCTCCACTTT	CASSLAEGQYSPLHF
TRBD2	TRBV6-5	TRBJ2-7	TGTGCCAGCAGGCCACCTAGCGGGAGTTCCTACGAGCAGTACTTC	CASRPPSGSSYEQYF
NA	TRBV14	TRBJ1-6	TGTGCCAGCAGCCCCGGGACAAGTAATTCACCCCTCCACTTT	CASSPGTSNSPLHF
NA	TRBV9	TRBJ2-1	TGTGCCAGCAGCGTCTACTTTGAATCCGACAATGAGCAGTTCTTC	CASSVYFESDNEQFF
NA	TRBV19	TRBJ2-3	TGTGCCAGTCGTAATAGGGGTGCTAGCACAGATACGCAGTATTTT	CASRNRGASTDTQYF
TRBD1	TRBV6-5	TRBJ1-6	TGTGCCAGCAGGACCCCCAGGGGGCTTTCACCCCTCCACTTT	CASRTPRGLSPLHF
NA	TRBV6-5	TRBJ1-5	TGTGCCAGCAGTATGGGGGGTAGCAATCAGCCCCAGCATTTT	CASSMGGSNQPQHF
TRBD1	TRBV2	TRBJ2-7	TGTGCCAGCATAATTGGGCAGGGGGCCTACGAGCAGTACTTC	CASIIGQGAYEQYF
NA	TRBV6-1	TRBJ1-5	TGTGCCAGCAGTGAAGCTCCGGATCAGCCCCAGCATTTT	CASSEAPDQPQHF
TRBD2	TRBV5-1	TRBJ2-7	TGCGCCAGCAAGAGGACTAGCGGGAGTTACGAGCAGTACTTC	CASKRTSGSYEQYF
NA	TRBV6-5	TRBJ1-2	TGTGCCAGCAGTTACTCAGGTAGCGGTGGCTACACCTTC	CASSYSGSGGYTF
NA	TRBV4-1	TRBJ2-7	TGCGCCAGCAGCCGAGAACAGGGATCGAGGCCTTACGAGCAGTACTTC	CASSREQGSRPYEQYF
TRBD1	TRBV30	TRBJ1-4	TGTGCCTGGAGTCCCCCGGGACAGGGTAATGAAAAACTGTTTTTT	CAWSPPGQGNEKLFF